This TCR beta chain was sequenced for a study of response to subunit inactivated influenza vaccine (dated by TCRdb to between 2017 and 2018). Describing the broader study: Deep quantitative profiling of the T cell receptor repertoire was used in the study to follow responses to a trivalent subunit inactivated influenza vaccine. General findings and caveats noted by the study authors: The authors proposed that each seasonal influenza vaccination may bring in only a limited number of new T cells.

As to this clonotype: The antigen it recognizes is unknown. One base away there is no much larger clone; base qualities are not given.

Taken from cysteine to phenylalanine, the CDR3 has 18 residues. Just CDR3 DNA is preserved here, 54 bases in frame from base 1. Compared with germline, V lacks 3 bases and J lacks 1 base; bases without a gene match: 7. Looking up the germline V gene yields CDR1 LGHNA and CDR2 YSLEER. Libraries were prepared through RT-PCR. Sequencer: Illumina HiSeq 2500. TCRdb reran the public reads through fastp at Q25 and MiXCR, keeping productive beta chains. Each record represents a unique CDR3 protein, reported with the most common genes and DNA among its rows. This sample lists about 170,000 distinct CDR3 sequences; 10% to 15% were detected once. The ten largest clones capture approximately 32% of the sample. These data also formed part of another study, on T cells expressing NK-cell markers. As that second paper reports: The TCR beta cDNA libraries were made using 5'RACE template switching, a step that added both a universal primer site and unique molecular identifiers. Three sorted T-cell subsets (CD3+CD56+NKG2C+, CD3+CD56+NKG2C- and CD3+CD56-NKG2C+) from several donors had their TCR beta-chain repertoires profiled. Of the eight sequenced donors, seven were found to be HCMV-seropositive and one was found to be HCMV-seronegative. In several experiments an anti-gammadeltaTCR antibody was added to restrict sorting to alphabetaTCR-expressing T cells. In over five donors, the dominant CD3+CD56+NKG2C+ clonotypes were among the top 10 CD8+ clonotypes and accounted for 1.0-7.0% of CD8+ T cells. Those dominant clonotypes were again the most abundant among CD3+CD56-NKG2C+ cells in a handful of donors, at about 28.3-65%. Whether the expanded NKG2C-expressing T cell clones were specific for HCMV antigens was left unclear. Randomly selected healthy volunteers, three men and five women, were used as the eight sequenced donors. A commercial ELISA kit detecting HCMV-specific IgG in serum was used to determine HCMV serostatus. Peripheral blood mononuclear cells were isolated from blood by Ficoll density gradient centrifugation. Using Miltenyi isolation kits, CD4+ and CD8+ T cells were isolated from PBMC through magnetic immunoseparation. cDNA synthesis was primed from the TCR beta constant segment, followed by two successive PCR amplification steps. Sequencing of the libraries produced 2 x 150 bp reads on Illumina HiSeq 2000/2500, MiSeq or NextSeq. MIGEC was used to demultiplex reads and group the reads by UMI, and MiTCR was used to assemble and quantify clonotypes. To remove erroneous sequences, TCR cDNA sequences were retained only when supported by two or more reads. The tcR package was used for downstream repertoire analysis, and clonotypes were matched between fractions using CDR3 nucleotide sequence together with V segment. VDJmatch was used to annotate antigen specificity against VDJdb, with one amino acid substitution in CDR3 permitted.

The TCR sequence derives from a man aged 50 to 59 who received an inactivated influenza vaccine. Donor details come from another sample of the same person, matched by shared clones. Sequencing was performed on CD8+ T cells sorted from PBMCs, taken 11 to 12 days after vaccination. Here the chain combines TRBV4-3 and TRBJ1-4; TRBD1 matches 11 bases in the middle. The DNA reads TGCGCCAGCAGCCAGACCTCCGGGACAGGGGGAACTAATGAAAAACTGTTTTTT. This gives the protein CASSQTSGTGGTNEKLFF.